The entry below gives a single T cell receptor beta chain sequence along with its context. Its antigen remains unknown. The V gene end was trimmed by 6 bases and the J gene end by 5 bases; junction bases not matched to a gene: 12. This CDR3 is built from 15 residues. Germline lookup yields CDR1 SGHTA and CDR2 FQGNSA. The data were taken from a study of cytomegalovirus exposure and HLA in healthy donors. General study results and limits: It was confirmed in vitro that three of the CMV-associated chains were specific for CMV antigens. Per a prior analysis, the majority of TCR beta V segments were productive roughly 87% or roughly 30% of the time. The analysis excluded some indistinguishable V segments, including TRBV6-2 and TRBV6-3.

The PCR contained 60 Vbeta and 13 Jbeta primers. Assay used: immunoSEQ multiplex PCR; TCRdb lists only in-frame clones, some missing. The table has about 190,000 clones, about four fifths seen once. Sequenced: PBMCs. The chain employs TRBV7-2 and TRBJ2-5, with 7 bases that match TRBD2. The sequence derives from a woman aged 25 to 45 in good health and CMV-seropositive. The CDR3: CASSGAGGRGETQYF. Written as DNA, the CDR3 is TGTGCCAGCAGTGGAGCGGGCGGGCGGGGGGAGACCCAGTACTTC.